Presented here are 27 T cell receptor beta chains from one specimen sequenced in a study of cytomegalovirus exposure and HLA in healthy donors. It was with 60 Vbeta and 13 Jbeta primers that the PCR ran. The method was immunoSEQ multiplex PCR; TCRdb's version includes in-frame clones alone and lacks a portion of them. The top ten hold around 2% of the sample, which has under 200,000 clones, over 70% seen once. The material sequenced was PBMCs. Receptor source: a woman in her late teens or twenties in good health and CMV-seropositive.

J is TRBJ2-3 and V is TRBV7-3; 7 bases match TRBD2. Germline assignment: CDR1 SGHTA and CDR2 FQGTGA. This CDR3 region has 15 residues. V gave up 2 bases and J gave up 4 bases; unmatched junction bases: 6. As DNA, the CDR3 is TGTGCCAGCAGCTTATTGGGGCTAGCGGCAGATACGCAGTATTTT. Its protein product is CASSLLGLAADTQYF.

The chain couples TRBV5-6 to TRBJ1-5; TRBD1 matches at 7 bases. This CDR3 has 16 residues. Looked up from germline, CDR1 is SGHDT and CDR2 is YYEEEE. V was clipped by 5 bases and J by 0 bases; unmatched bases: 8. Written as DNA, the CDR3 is TGTGCCAGCAGAGGGGACAGTTTGTATAGCAATCAGCCCCAGCATTTT. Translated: CASRGDSLYSNQPQHF.

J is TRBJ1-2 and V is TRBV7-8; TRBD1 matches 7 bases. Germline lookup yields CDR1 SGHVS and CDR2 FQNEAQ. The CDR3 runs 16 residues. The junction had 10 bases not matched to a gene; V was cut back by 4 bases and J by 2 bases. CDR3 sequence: CASSSAGGGANYGYTF. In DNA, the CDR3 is TGTGCCAGCAGCTCCGCGGGAGGGGGCGCAAACTATGGCTACACCTTC. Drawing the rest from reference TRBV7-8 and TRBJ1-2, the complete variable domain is GAGVSQSPRYKVAKRGQDVALRCDPISGHVSLFWYQQALGQGPEFLTYFQNEAQLDKSGLPSDRFFAERPEGSVSTLKIQRTQQEDSAVYLCASSSAGGGANYGYTFGSGTRLTVV.

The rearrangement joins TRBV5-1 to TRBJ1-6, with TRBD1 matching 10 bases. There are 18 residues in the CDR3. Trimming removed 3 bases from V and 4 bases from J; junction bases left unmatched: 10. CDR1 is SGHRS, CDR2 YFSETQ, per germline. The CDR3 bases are TGCGCCAGCAGCTCCGGGACAGGGGAAACGTCATATAATTCACCCCTCCACTTT. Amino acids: CASSSGTGETSYNSPLHF.

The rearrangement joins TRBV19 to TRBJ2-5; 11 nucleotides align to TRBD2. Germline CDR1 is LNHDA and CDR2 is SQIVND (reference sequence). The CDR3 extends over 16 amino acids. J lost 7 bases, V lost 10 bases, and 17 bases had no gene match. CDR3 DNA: TGTGCCACCAAGGGGGAACTAGCGGGAGTACCGGGGACCCAGTACTTC. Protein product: CATKGELAGVPGTQYF.

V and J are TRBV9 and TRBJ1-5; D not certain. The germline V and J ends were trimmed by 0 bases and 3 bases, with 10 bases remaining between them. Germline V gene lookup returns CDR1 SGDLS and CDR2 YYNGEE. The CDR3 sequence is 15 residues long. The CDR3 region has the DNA TGTGCCAGCAGCGTAGGAGGGAGGGACAATCAGCCCCAGCATTTT. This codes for CASSVGGRDNQPQHF.

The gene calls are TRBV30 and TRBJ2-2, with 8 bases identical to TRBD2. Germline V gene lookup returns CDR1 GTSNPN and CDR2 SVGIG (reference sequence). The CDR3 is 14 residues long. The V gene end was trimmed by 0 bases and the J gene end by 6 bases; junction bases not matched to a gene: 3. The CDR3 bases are TGTGCCTGGAGTGTACCGGGAGGGGCCGGGGAGCTGTTTTTT. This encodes CAWSVPGGAGELFF.

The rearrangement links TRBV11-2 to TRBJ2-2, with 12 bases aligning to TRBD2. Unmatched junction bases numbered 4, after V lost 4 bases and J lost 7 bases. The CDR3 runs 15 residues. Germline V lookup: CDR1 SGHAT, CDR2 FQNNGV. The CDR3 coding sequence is TGTGCCAGCAGCTCTAGCGGGGGGGCTATCGGGGAGCTGTTTTTT. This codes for CASSSSGGAIGELFF.

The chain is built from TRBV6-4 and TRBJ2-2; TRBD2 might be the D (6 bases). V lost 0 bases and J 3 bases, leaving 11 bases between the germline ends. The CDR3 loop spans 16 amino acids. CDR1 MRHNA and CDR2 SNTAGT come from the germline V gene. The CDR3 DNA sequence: TGTGCCAGCAGTGACTCCGGGACTGAGTACACCGGGGAGCTGTTTTTT. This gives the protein CASSDSGTEYTGELFF.

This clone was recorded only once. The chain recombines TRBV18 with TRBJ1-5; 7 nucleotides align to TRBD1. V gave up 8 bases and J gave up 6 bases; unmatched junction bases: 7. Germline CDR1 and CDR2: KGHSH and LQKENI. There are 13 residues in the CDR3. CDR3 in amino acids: CASAGTETQPQHF. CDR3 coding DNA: TGTGCCAGCGCCGGGACAGAGACTCAGCCCCAGCATTTT. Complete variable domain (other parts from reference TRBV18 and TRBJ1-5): NAGVMQNPRHLVRRRGQEARLRCSPMKGHSHVYWYRQLPEEGLKFMVYLQKENIIDESGMPKERFSAEFPKEGPSILRIQQVVRGDSAAYFCASAGTETQPQHFGDGTRLSIL.

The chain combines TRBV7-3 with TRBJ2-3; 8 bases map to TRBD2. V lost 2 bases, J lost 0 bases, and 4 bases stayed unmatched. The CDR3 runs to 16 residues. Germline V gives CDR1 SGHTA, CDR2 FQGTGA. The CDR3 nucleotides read TGTGCCAGCAGCTTATTTCCGGGGGGGAGCACAGATACGCAGTATTTT. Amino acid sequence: CASSLFPGGSTDTQYF.

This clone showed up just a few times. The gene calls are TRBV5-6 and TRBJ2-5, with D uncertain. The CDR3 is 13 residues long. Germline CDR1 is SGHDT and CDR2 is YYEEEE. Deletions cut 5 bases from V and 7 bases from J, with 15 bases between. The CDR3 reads CASSYEAEATQYF. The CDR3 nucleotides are TGTGCCAGCAGTTATGAGGCTGAGGCGACCCAGTACTTC.

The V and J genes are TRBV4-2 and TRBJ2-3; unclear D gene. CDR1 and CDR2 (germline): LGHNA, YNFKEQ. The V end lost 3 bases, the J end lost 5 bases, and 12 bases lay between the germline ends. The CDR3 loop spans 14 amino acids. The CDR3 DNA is TGTGCCAGCAGCCAGGGCCGACAAGAAGATACGCAGTATTTT. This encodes CASSQGRQEDTQYF.

For the CDR3, the DNA is TGTGCCAGCAGTGATAAGGTTGGTGGGACAGCGAACACCGGGGAGCTGTTTTTT. Translating gives CASSDKVGGTANTGELFF. The chain recombines TRBV6-1 with TRBJ2-2, with 7 bases that match TRBD1. J lost 0 bases, V lost 3 bases, and 10 bases had no gene match. The CDR3 spans 18 residues. CDR1 and CDR2 (germline): MNHNS, SASEGT.

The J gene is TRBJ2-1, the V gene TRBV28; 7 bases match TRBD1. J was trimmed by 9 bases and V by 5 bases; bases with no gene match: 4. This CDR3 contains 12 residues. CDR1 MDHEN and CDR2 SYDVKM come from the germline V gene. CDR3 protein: CASSLNRGEQFF. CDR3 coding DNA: TGTGCCAGCAGTCTTAACAGGGGTGAGCAGTTCTTC.

The CDR3 sequence: CASSLEGVTSGNTIYF. CDR3 nucleotide sequence: TGCGCCAGCAGCTTAGAGGGGGTGACCTCTGGAAACACCATATATTTT. The chain couples TRBV5-1 to TRBJ1-3, with D possibly being TRBD1 (6 bases). Looked up from germline, CDR1 is SGHRS and CDR2 is YFSETQ. The CDR3 runs to 16 residues. The V end lost 2 bases, the J end lost 0 bases, and 12 bases lay between the germline ends.

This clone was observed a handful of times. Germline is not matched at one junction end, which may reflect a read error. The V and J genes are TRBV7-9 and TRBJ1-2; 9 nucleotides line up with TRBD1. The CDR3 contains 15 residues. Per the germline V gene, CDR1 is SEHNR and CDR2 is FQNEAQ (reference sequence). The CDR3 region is CSSSLVGTGSHGYTF. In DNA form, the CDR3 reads TGTTCCAGCAGCTTAGTAGGGACAGGGAGCCATGGCTACACCTTC.

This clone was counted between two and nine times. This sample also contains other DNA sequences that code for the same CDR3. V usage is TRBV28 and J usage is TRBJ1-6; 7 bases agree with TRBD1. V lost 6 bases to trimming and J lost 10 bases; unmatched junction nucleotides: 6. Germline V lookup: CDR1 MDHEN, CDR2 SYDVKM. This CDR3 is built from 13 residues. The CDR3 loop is CASSSTGNSPLHF. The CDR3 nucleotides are TGTGCCAGCAGCTCGACAGGGAACTCACCCCTCCACTTT.

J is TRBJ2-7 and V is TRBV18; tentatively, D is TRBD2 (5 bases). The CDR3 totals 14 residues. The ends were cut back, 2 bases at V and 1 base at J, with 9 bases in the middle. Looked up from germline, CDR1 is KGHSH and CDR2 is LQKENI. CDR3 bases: TGTGCCAGCTCACCAATCGGGGAATCCTACGAGCAGTACGTC. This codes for CASSPIGESYEQYV.

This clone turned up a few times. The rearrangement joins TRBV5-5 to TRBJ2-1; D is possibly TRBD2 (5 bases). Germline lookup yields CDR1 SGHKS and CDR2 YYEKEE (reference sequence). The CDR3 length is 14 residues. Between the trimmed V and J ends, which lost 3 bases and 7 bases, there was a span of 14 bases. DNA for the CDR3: TGTGCCAGCAGCTCGTTCAGTCCGGGGAATGAGCAGTTCTTC. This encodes CASSSFSPGNEQFF.

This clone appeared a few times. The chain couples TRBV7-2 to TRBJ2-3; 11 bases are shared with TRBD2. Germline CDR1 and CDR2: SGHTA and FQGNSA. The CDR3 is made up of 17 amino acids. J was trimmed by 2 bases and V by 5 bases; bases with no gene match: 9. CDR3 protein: CASSRPLAGANTDTQYF. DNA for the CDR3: TGTGCCAGCAGCCGACCACTAGCGGGGGCGAACACAGATACGCAGTATTTT.

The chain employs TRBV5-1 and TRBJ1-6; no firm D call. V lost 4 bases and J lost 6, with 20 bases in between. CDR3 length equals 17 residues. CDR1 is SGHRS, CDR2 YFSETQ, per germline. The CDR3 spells CASSPPPHEARNSPLHF. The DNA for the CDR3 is TGCGCCAGCAGCCCCCCCCCACATGAGGCCCGTAATTCACCCCTCCACTTT.

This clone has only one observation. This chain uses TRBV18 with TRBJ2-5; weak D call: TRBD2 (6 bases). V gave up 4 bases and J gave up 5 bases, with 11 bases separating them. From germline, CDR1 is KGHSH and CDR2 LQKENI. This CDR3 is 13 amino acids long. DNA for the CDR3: TGTGCCAGCTCACAAGTTGGGAGGGAGACCCAGTACTTC. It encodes CASSQVGRETQYF.

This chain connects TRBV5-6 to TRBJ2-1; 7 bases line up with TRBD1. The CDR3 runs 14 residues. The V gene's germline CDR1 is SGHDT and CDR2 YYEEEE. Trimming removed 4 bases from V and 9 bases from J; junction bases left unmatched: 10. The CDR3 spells CASSVRQGRSEQFF. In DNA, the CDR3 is TGTGCCAGCAGCGTCCGACAGGGTAGGAGTGAGCAGTTCTTC.

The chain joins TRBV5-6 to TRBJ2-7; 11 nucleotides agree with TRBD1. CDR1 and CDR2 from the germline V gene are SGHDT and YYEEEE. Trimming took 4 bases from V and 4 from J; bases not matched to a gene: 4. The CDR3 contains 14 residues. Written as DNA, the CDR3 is TGTGCCAGCAGCGGCCGGGACAGGGGGTACGAGCAGTACTTC. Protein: CASSGRDRGYEQYF.

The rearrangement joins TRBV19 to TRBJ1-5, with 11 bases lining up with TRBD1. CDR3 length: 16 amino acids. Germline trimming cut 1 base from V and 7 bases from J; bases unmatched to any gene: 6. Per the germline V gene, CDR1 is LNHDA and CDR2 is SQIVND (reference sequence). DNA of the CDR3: TGTGCCAGTAGTATAGTAGGACAGGGGGCTGGGCAGCCCCAGCATTTT. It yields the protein CASSIVGQGAGQPQHF.

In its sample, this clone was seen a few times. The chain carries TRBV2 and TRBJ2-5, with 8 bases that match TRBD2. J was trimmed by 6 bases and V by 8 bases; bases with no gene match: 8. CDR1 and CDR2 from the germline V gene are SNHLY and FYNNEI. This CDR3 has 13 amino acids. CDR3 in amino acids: CASAPGGGKTQYF. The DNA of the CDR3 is TGTGCCAGCGCCCCGGGGGGGGGAAAGACCCAGTACTTC.